The 3 T cell receptor beta chains below all came from one sample that was sequenced in a study of post-analysis software for immune sequencing data. General observations from the study: With TRBV5-6, TRBV5-1 and TRBV20-1 included, about 5 TRBV segments were more frequent in patients than in controls.

Prepared TCR beta cDNA libraries contained unique molecular identifiers. A single record per CDR3 protein comes from TCRdb applying MiXCR to the PCR reads. The sample records around 500,000 distinct CDR3 sequences, approximately 31% being singletons. The antigens of these receptors remain unknown. What was sequenced was blood. The receptors were gathered from a girl under 18 with multiple sclerosis.

This clonotype showed up just a few times. The chain recombines TRBV10-2 with TRBJ2-5, with 8 bases identical to TRBD1. This CDR3 has 16 residues. Losses at the gene ends were 2 bases for V and 5 bases for J; bases not matched to a gene: 10. CDR1 is WSHSY, CDR2 SAAADI, per germline. Here the CDR3 reads CASSEGRDRRSETQYF. Written as DNA, the CDR3 is TGCGCCAGCAGTGAGGGCCGGGACAGGAGATCGGAGACCCAGTACTTC.

The chain employs TRBV6-5 and TRBJ2-3; a weak D match, TRBD2 (7 bases). Trimming removed 3 bases at V and 5 bases at J, with 12 bases between. Germline V gives CDR1 MNHEY, CDR2 SVGAGI. The CDR3 is made up of 14 amino acids. DNA for the CDR3: TGTGCCAGCAGTTATGGGGGGGCCGAAGATACGCAGTATTTT. It yields the protein CASSYGGAEDTQYF.

This chain links TRBV13 with TRBJ1-1; maybe TRBD1 (6 bases). The V and J ends lost 2 bases and 6 bases respectively, with 13 bases between them. The CDR3 loop spans 14 amino acids. The V gene's germline CDR1 is PRHDT and CDR2 FYEKMQ (reference sequence). CDR3 protein: CASSLPGAGSEAFF. In DNA form, the CDR3 reads TGTGCCAGCAGCTTACCAGGGGCAGGATCTGAAGCTTTCTTT.